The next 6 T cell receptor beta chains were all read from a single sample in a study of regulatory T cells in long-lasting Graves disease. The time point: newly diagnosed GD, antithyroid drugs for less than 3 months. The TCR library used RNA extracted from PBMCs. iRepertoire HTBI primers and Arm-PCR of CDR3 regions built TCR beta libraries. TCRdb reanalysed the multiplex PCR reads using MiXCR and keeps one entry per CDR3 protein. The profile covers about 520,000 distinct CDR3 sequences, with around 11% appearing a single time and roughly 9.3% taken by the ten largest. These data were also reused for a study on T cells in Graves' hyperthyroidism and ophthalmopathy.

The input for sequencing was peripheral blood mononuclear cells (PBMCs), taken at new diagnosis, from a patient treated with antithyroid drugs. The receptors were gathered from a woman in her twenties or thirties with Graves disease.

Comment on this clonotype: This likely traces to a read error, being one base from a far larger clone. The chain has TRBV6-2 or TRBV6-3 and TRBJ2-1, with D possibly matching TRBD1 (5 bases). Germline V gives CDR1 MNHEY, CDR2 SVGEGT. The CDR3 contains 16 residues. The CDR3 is CASRPSRVRAYNKQFF. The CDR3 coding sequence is TGTGCCAGCAGGCCCTCCAGGGTTAGGGCCTACAATAAGCAGTTCTTC.

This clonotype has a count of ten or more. As DNA, the CDR3 is TGTGCCACCAGTGATTTGCCGGGCAGGGGGGACGGGCCTTACAATGAGCAGTTCTTC. This encodes CATSDLPGRGDGPYNEQFF. The chain uses TRBV24-1 and TRBJ2-1; a possible D gene is TRBD1 (7 bases). The CDR3 is 19 residues long. Germline values: CDR1 KGHDR, CDR2 SFDVKD. V lost 0 bases to trimming and J lost 4 bases, with 21 bases between them.

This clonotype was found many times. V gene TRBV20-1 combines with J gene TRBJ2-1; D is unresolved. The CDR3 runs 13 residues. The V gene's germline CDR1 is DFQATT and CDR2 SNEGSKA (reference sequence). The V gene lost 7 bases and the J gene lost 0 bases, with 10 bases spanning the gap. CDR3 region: CSVPISSYNEQFF. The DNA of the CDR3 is TGCAGTGTCCCAATCAGCTCCTACAATGAGCAGTTCTTC.

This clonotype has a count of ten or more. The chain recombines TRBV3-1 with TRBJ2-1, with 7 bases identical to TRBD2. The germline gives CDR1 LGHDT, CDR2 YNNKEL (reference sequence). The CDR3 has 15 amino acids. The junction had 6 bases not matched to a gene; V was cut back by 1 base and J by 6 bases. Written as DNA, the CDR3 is TGTGCCAGCAGCCAAGTTGCGGGAGTCCTCAATGAGCAGTTCTTC. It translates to CASSQVAGVLNEQFF.

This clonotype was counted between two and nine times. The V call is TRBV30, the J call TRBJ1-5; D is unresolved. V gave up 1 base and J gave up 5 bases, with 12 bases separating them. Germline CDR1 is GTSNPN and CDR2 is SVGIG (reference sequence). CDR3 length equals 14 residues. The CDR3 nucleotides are TGTGCCTGGAGTGCGGCAGAGTGGGATCAGCCCCAGCATTTT. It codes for CAWSAAEWDQPQHF.

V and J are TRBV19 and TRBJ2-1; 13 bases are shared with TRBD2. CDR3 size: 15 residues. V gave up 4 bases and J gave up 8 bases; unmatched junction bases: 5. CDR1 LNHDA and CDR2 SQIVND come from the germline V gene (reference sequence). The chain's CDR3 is CASSTRTSGSDEQFF. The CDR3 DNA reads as TGTGCCAGTAGTACACGGACTAGCGGGAGTGATGAGCAGTTCTTC.